The rows below give T cell receptor beta chains drawn from one sample of a study of resident and recirculating memory T cells in vitiligo. The assay was immunoSEQ multiplex PCR, and TCRdb's table has in-frame clones only and misses some. The table lists 70,000 to 75,000 clones, approximately 93% of them singletons. Sequencing was performed on blood. The source is a male donor with vitiligo. Both conserved end residues are part of each CDR3. The D gene is left open where the match is weak. Clone size is not always given. Where it is, it says once, few, many or a class for expanded clones.

J gene: TRBJ2-2; D gene: NA; clone size: once; V gene: TRBV13; CDR3 DNA: TGTGCCAGCAGCTTAGGCCTGGTAGCGGCGAACACCGGGGAGCTGTTTTTT; CDR3 protein: CASSLGLVAANTGELFF
J gene: TRBJ1-1; D gene: NA; clone size: NA; V gene: TRBV11-1; CDR3 DNA: TGTGCCAGCAGCTTTCTGGCCGACACTGAAGCTTTCTTT; CDR3 protein: CASSFLADTEAFF
J gene: TRBJ2-7; D gene: TRBD1; clone size: few; V gene: TRBV9; CDR3 DNA: TGTGCCAGCAGCGTAGGGGGACAGGGTGGCGAGCAGTACTTC; CDR3 protein: CASSVGGQGGEQYF
J gene: TRBJ2-7; D gene: TRBD2; clone size: NA; V gene: TRBV2; CDR3 DNA: TGTGCCAGCACAACCGGGACTAGGTTGTACGAGCAGTACTTC; CDR3 protein: CASTTGTRLYEQYF
J gene: TRBJ2-7; D gene: TRBD1; clone size: NA; V gene: TRBV7-9; CDR3 DNA: TGTGCCAGCAGCTTAGCGTCGGGACAGGGCTACGAGCAGTACTTC; CDR3 protein: CASSLASGQGYEQYF
J gene: TRBJ2-3; D gene: NA; clone size: NA; V gene: TRBV11-2; CDR3 DNA: TGTGCCAGCAGCCACCGACAGAACACAGATACGCAGTATTTT; CDR3 protein: CASSHRQNTDTQYF
J gene: TRBJ1-5; D gene: TRBD1; clone size: NA; V gene: TRBV11-2; CDR3 DNA: TGTGCCAGCAGCTCTTTAGGGGGGACAGGGAGAGAACAGCCCCAGCATTTT; CDR3 protein: CASSSLGGTGREQPQHF
J gene: TRBJ1-1; D gene: NA; clone size: NA; V gene: TRBV28; CDR3 DNA: TGTGCCAGCAGTTTTCAAGGGGCAGTGAACACTGAAGCTTTCTTT; CDR3 protein: CASSFQGAVNTEAFF
J gene: TRBJ1-2; D gene: NA; clone size: NA; V gene: TRBV11-2; CDR3 DNA: TGTGCCAGCAGCTGGGTTCCGGGGGGTAACTATGGCTACACCTTC; CDR3 protein: CASSWVPGGNYGYTF
J gene: TRBJ2-2; D gene: TRBD2; clone size: once; V gene: TRBV4-3; CDR3 DNA: TGCGCCAGCAGCCGGGCGGGGGGGAACACCGGGGAGCTGTTTTTT; CDR3 protein: CASSRAGGNTGELFF
J gene: TRBJ2-7; D gene: TRBD2; clone size: NA; V gene: TRBV28; CDR3 DNA: TGTGCCAGCAGTTCCTGGGACGAAGCGGGGATACGGAGCTACGAGCAGTACTTC; CDR3 protein: CASSSWDEAGIRSYEQYF
J gene: TRBJ1-1; D gene: NA; clone size: NA; V gene: TRBV7-9; CDR3 DNA: TGTGCCAGCAGCCCCCCCTGGCCTGAAGCTTTCTTT; CDR3 protein: CASSPPWPEAFF
J gene: TRBJ2-7; D gene: TRBD2; clone size: NA; V gene: TRBV7-3; CDR3 DNA: TGTGCCAGCAGCTCGGGGACTACAGGCGAGCAGTACTTC; CDR3 protein: CASSSGTTGEQYF
J gene: TRBJ1-1; D gene: NA; clone size: NA; V gene: TRBV6-5; CDR3 DNA: TGTGCCAGCAGTCCTACAGGGAGCACTGAAGCTTTCTTT; CDR3 protein: CASSPTGSTEAFF
J gene: TRBJ2-5; D gene: NA; clone size: NA; V gene: TRBV9; CDR3 DNA: TGTGCCAGCAGCGTAGAGTTAGGGGAAGAGACCCAGTACTTC; CDR3 protein: CASSVELGEETQYF
J gene: TRBJ1-6; D gene: TRBD1; clone size: NA; V gene: TRBV14; CDR3 DNA: TGTGCCAGCAGCCAAGTTGACAGGGGATTCGTGTTTTATAATTCACCCCTCCACTTT; CDR3 protein: CASSQVDRGFVFYNSPLHF
J gene: TRBJ1-5; D gene: NA; clone size: NA; V gene: TRBV5-8; CDR3 DNA: TGTGCCAGCAGCTCCACTGACAGGTCTAGCAATCAGCCCCAGCATTTT; CDR3 protein: CASSSTDRSSNQPQHF
J gene: TRBJ2-7; D gene: TRBD1; clone size: NA; V gene: TRBV6-5; CDR3 DNA: TGTGCCAGCAGTTATGGGACAGGGCCGTACGAGCAGTACTTC; CDR3 protein: CASSYGTGPYEQYF
J gene: TRBJ2-2; D gene: TRBD1; clone size: NA; V gene: TRBV19; CDR3 DNA: TGTGCCAGCCGGGACAGGGGTAACACCGGGGAGCTGTTTTTT; CDR3 protein: CASRDRGNTGELFF
J gene: TRBJ1-4; D gene: TRBD1; clone size: once; V gene: TRBV2; CDR3 DNA: TGTGCCAGCAGTGTTGAGACAGGGAGGGAAAAACTGTTTTTT; CDR3 protein: CASSVETGREKLFF
J gene: TRBJ2-7; D gene: TRBD2; clone size: NA; V gene: TRBV12-5; CDR3 DNA: TGTGCTAGTGGTTTGGTACTAGCGGGGGTGTACGAGCAGTACTTC; CDR3 protein: CASGLVLAGVYEQYF
J gene: TRBJ2-1; D gene: NA; clone size: NA; V gene: TRBV4-2; CDR3 DNA: TGTGCCAGCAGCCAAGTTAACGGGAATGAGCAGTTCTTC; CDR3 protein: CASSQVNGNEQFF
J gene: TRBJ1-3; D gene: NA; clone size: once; V gene: TRBV10-3; CDR3 DNA: TGTGCCATCAGTGACCCCCGACAGGCGGCTGGAAACACCATATATTTT; CDR3 protein: CAISDPRQAAGNTIYF
J gene: TRBJ2-2; D gene: NA; clone size: NA; V gene: TRBV28; CDR3 DNA: TGTGCCAGCAGTTTACCCCCCCCAGGGTCTCCGAACACCGGGGAGCTGTTTTTT; CDR3 protein: CASSLPPPGSPNTGELFF
J gene: TRBJ2-7; D gene: TRBD1; clone size: NA; V gene: TRBV13; CDR3 DNA: TGTGCCAGCAGCTTAGGCCGGACAGGGGCTGGAAACGAGCAGTACTTC; CDR3 protein: CASSLGRTGAGNEQYF
J gene: TRBJ1-2; D gene: NA; clone size: NA; V gene: TRBV6-5; CDR3 DNA: TGTGCCAGCAGTTACTCAGCTAGGGAGGATTATGGCTACACCTTC; CDR3 protein: CASSYSAREDYGYTF
J gene: TRBJ2-1; D gene: NA; clone size: NA; V gene: TRBV7-3; CDR3 DNA: TGTGCCAGCAGCCCCCAGGGATACAATGAGCAGTTCTTC; CDR3 protein: CASSPQGYNEQFF
J gene: TRBJ1-2; D gene: NA; clone size: NA; V gene: TRBV19; CDR3 DNA: TGTGCCAGTAGTAACAGGGTCGGCTATGGCTACACCTTC; CDR3 protein: CASSNRVGYGYTF
J gene: TRBJ1-2; D gene: NA; clone size: once; V gene: TRBV9; CDR3 DNA: TGTGCCAGCAGCACCCCCTGGAGCTATGGCTACACCTTC; CDR3 protein: CASSTPWSYGYTF
J gene: TRBJ2-7; D gene: TRBD2; clone size: NA; V gene: TRBV7-3; CDR3 DNA: TGTGCCAGCAGCTCACGGGGGGGTAGGGGGTCTTATGAGCAGTACTTC; CDR3 protein: CASSSRGGRGSYEQYF
J gene: TRBJ1-5; D gene: TRBD1; clone size: NA; V gene: TRBV7-9; CDR3 DNA: TGTGCCAGCAGCTTAGGGACAGGGGGTCGGAATCAGCCCCAGCATTTT; CDR3 protein: CASSLGTGGRNQPQHF